The sequence of this T cell receptor (beta chain) was determined in a study of T cell responses to AZD1222 COVID-19 vaccine. Points on this clone: Its antigen is currently unknown.

Produced via immunoSEQ multiplex PCR; TCRdb's table is partial and in-frame only. This sample yields around 110,000 clones, of which 70% to 90% are seen a single time; 3.5% to 5% belongs to the top ten. Study results and limitations: Spike-specific TCRs gained breadth and depth after people received two AZD1222 doses. Donors in the cohort were predominantly white British and more often female, and clonal diversity was possibly underestimated.

The CDR3 consists of 15 residues. The germline gives CDR1 LNHDA, CDR2 SQIVND (reference sequence). The V segment lost 5 bases and the J segment 4 bases; nucleotides outside the gene matches: 6. The sequence was collected from an adult in good health. V and J are TRBV19 and TRBJ2-3, with 10 bases aligning to TRBD2. Sequences were derived from peripheral blood, sampled on day 0 of MenACWY control vaccination. Here the CDR3 reads CASSPTSGAADTQYF. The CDR3 bases are TGTGCCAGTAGTCCCACTAGCGGGGCCGCAGATACGCAGTATTTT.